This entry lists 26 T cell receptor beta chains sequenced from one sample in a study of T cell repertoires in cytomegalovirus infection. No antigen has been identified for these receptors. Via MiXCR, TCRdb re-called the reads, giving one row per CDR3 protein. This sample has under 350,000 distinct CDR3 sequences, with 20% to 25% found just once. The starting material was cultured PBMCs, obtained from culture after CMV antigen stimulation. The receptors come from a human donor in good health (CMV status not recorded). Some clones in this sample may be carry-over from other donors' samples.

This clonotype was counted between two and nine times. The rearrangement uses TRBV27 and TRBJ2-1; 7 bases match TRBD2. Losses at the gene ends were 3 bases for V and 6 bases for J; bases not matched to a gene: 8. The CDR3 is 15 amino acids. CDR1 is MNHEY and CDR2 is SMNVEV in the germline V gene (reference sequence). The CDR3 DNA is TGTGCCAGCAGTTTTCAAGCGGGGCTTATCAATGAGCAGTTCTTC. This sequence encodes CASSFQAGLINEQFF.

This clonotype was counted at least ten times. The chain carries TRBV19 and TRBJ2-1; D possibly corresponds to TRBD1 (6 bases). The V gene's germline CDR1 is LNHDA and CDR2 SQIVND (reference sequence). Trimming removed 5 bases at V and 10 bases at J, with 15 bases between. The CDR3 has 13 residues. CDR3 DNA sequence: TGTGCCAGTAGTTTAACCCACAGGGTCGAGCAGTTCTTC. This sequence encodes CASSLTHRVEQFF. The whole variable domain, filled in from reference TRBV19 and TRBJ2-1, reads DGGITQSPKYLFRKEGQNVTLSCEQNLNHDAMYWYRQDPGQGLRLIYYSQIVNDFQKGDIAEGYSVSREKKESFPLTVTSAQKNPTAFYLCASSLTHRVEQFFGPGTRLTVL.

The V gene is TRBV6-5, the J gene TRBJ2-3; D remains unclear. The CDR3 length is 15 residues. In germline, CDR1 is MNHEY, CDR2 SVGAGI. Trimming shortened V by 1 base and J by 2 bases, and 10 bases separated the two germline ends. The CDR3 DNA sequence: TGTGCCAGCAGTTACTTTGGGCCCTACACAGATACGCAGTATTTT. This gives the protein CASSYFGPYTDTQYF.

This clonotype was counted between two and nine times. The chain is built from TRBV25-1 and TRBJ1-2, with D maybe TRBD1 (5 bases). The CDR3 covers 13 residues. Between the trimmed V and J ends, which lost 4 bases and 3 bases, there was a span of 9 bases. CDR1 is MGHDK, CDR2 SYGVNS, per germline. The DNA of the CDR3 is TGTGCCAGCAGTGGTAGGGGTTACTATGGCTACACCTTC. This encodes CASSGRGYYGYTF.

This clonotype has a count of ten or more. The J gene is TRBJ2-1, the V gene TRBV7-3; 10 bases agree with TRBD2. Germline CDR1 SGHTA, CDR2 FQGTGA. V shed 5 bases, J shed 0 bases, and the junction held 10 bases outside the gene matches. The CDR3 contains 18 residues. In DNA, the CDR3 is TGTGCCAGCAGCCGGGACCCTAGCGGGAGAAGCTCCTACAATGAGCAGTTCTTC. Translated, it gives CASSRDPSGRSSYNEQFF.

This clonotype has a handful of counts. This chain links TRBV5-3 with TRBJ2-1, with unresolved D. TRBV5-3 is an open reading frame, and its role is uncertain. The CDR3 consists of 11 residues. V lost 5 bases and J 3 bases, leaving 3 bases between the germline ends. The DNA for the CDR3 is TGTGCCAGAAGAGTCTACAATGAGCAGTTCTTC. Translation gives CARRVYNEQFF.

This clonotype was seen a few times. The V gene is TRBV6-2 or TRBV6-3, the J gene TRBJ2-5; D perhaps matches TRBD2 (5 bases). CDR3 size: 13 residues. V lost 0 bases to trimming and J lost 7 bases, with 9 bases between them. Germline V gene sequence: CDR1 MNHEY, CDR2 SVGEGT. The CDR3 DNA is TGTGCCAGCAGTTACTCGAATGGAGGGACCCAGTACTTC. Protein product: CASSYSNGGTQYF.

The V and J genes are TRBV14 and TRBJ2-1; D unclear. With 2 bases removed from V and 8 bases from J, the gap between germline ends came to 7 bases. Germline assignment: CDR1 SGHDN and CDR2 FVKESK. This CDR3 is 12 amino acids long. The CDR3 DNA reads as TGTGCCAGCAGCCAAACAAGGGATGAGCAGTTCTTC. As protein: CASSQTRDEQFF.

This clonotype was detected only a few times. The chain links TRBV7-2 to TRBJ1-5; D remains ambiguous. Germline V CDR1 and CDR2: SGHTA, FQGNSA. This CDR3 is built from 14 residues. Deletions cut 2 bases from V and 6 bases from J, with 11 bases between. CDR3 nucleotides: TGTGCCAGCAGCTTATTGGATAGAGGTCAGCCCCAGCATTTT. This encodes CASSLLDRGQPQHF.

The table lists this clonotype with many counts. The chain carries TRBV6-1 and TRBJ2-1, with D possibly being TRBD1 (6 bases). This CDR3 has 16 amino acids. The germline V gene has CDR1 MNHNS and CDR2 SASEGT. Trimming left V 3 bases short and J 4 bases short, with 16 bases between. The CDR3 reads CASSEDARDIYNEQFF. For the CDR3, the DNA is TGTGCCAGCAGTGAGGACGCCCGGGACATATACAATGAGCAGTTCTTC.

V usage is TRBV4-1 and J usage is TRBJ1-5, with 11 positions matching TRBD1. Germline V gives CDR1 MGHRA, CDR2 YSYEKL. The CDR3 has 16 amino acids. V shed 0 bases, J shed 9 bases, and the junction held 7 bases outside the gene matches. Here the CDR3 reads CASSQEWDRGVSPQHF. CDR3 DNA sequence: TGCGCCAGCAGCCAAGAATGGGACAGGGGGGTTTCGCCCCAGCATTTT.

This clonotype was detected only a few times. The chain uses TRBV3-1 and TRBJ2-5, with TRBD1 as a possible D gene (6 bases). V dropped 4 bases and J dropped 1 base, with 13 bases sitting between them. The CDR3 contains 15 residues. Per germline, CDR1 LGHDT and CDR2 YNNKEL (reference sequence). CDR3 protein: CASSRSGGLQETQYF. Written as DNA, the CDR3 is TGTGCCAGCAGCCGCTCTGGGGGCCTCCAAGAGACCCAGTACTTC.

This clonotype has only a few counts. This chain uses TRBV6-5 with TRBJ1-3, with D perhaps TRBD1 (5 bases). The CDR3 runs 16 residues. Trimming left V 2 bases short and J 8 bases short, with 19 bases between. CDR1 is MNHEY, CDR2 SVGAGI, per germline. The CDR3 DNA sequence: TGTGCCAGCAGTTACGGTCGGGGGGAGCTAGGTTACACCATATATTTT. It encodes CASSYGRGELGYTIYF.

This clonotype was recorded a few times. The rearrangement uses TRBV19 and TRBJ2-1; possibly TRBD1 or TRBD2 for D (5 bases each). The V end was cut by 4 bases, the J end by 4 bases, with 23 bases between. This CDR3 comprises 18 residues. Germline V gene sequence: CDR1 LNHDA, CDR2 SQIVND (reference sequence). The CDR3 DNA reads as TGTGCCAGTAGTACAATCCGGCCTTCCGGGACGGAATACAATGAGCAGTTCTTC. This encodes CASSTIRPSGTEYNEQFF.

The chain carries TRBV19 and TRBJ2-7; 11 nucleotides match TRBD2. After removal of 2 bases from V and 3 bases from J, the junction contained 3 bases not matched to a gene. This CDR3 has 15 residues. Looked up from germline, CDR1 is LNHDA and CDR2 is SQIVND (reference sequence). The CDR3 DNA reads TGTGCCAGTAGTATAACGGGGACTAGCGGCTACGAGCAGTACTTC. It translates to CASSITGTSGYEQYF.

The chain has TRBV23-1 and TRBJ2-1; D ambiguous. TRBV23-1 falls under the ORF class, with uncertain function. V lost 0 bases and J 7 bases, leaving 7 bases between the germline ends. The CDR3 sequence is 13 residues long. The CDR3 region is CASSQSWENEQFF. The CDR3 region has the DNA TGCGCCAGCAGTCAATCGTGGGAAAATGAGCAGTTCTTC.

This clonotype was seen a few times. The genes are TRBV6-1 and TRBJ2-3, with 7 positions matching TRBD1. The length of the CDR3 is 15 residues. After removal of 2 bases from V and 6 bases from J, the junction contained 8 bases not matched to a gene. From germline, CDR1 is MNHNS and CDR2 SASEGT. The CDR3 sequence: CASSEMRGRGDTQYF. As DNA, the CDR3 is TGTGCCAGCAGTGAAATGAGGGGCAGGGGGGATACGCAGTATTTT.

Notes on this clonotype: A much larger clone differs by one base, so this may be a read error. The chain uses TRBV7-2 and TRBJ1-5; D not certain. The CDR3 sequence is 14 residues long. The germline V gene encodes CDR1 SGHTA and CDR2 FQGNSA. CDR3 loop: CASCLGGRRQPQHF. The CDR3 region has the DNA TGTGCCAGCTGCTTAGGAGGGCGGCGGCAGCCCCAGCATTTT.

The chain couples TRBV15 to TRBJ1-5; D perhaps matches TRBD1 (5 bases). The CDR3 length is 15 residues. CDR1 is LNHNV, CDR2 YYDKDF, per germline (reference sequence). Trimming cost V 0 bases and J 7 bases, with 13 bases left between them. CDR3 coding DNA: TGTGCCACCAGCAGAGATGGAGGGGATTACCAGCCCCAGCATTTT. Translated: CATSRDGGDYQPQHF.

CDR3 bases: TGTGCCAGCAGTTCCTCCCGGGACAGGGGTCAGCCCCAGCATTTT. The encoded protein is CASSSSRDRGQPQHF. The J gene is TRBJ1-5, the V gene TRBV27; TRBD1 matches at 10 bases. Per the germline V gene, CDR1 is MNHEY and CDR2 is SMNVEV (reference sequence). The junction had 6 bases not matched to a gene; V was cut back by 4 bases and J by 6 bases. The CDR3 consists of 15 residues.

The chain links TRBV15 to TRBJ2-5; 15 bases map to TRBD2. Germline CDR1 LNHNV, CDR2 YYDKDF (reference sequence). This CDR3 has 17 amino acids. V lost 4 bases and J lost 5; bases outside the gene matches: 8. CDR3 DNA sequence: TGTGCCACCAGCACCTCCGGGACTAGCGGGAGGAGGGAGACCCAGTACTTC. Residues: CATSTSGTSGRRETQYF.

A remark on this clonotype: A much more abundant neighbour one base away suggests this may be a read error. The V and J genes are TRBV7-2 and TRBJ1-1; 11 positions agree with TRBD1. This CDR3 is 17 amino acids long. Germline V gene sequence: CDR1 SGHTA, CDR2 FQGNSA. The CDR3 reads CASRPRGTGGSVTEALF. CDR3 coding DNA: TGTGCCAGCAGACCCCGCGGGACAGGGGGATCAGTCACTGAAGCTCTCTTT.

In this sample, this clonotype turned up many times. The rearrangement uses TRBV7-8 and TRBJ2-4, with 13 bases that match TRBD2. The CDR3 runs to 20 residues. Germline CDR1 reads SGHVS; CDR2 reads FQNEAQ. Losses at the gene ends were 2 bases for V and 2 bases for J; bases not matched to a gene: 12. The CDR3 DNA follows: TGTGCCAGCAGCTTACCTAAGGGACTAGCGGGAAGGGGATCCAAAAACATTCAGTACTTC. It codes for CASSLPKGLAGRGSKNIQYF. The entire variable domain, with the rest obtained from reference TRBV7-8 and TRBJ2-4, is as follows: GAGVSQSPRYKVAKRGQDVALRCDPISGHVSLFWYQQALGQGPEFLTYFQNEAQLDKSGLPSDRFFAERPEGSVSTLKIQRTQQEDSAVYLCASSLPKGLAGRGSKNIQYFGAGTRLSVL.

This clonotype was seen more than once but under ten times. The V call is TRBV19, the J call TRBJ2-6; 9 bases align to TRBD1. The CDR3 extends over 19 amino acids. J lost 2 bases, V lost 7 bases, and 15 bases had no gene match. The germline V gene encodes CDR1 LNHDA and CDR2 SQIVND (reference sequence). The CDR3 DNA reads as TGTGCCAGTACACCAGCAGGACAGGGGCATTCCCCTGGGGCCAACGTCCTGACTTTC. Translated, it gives CASTPAGQGHSPGANVLTF. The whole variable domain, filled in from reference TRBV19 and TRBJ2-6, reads DGGITQSPKYLFRKEGQNVTLSCEQNLNHDAMYWYRQDPGQGLRLIYYSQIVNDFQKGDIAEGYSVSREKKESFPLTVTSAQKNPTAFYLCASTPAGQGHSPGANVLTFGAGSRLTVL.

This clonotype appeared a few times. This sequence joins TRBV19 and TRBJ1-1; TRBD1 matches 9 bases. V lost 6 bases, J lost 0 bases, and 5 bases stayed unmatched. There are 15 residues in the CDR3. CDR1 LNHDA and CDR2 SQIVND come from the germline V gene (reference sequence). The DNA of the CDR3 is TGTGCCAGTAGGGACAGGGGCTCTATGAACACTGAAGCTTTCTTT. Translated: CASRDRGSMNTEAFF.

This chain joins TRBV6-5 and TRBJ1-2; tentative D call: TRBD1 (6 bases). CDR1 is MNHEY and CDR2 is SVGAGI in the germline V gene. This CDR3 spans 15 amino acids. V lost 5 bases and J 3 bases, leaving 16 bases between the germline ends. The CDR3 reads CASSPGQPGDYGYTF. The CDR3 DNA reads TGTGCCAGCAGTCCTGGACAGCCGGGGGACTATGGCTACACCTTC.